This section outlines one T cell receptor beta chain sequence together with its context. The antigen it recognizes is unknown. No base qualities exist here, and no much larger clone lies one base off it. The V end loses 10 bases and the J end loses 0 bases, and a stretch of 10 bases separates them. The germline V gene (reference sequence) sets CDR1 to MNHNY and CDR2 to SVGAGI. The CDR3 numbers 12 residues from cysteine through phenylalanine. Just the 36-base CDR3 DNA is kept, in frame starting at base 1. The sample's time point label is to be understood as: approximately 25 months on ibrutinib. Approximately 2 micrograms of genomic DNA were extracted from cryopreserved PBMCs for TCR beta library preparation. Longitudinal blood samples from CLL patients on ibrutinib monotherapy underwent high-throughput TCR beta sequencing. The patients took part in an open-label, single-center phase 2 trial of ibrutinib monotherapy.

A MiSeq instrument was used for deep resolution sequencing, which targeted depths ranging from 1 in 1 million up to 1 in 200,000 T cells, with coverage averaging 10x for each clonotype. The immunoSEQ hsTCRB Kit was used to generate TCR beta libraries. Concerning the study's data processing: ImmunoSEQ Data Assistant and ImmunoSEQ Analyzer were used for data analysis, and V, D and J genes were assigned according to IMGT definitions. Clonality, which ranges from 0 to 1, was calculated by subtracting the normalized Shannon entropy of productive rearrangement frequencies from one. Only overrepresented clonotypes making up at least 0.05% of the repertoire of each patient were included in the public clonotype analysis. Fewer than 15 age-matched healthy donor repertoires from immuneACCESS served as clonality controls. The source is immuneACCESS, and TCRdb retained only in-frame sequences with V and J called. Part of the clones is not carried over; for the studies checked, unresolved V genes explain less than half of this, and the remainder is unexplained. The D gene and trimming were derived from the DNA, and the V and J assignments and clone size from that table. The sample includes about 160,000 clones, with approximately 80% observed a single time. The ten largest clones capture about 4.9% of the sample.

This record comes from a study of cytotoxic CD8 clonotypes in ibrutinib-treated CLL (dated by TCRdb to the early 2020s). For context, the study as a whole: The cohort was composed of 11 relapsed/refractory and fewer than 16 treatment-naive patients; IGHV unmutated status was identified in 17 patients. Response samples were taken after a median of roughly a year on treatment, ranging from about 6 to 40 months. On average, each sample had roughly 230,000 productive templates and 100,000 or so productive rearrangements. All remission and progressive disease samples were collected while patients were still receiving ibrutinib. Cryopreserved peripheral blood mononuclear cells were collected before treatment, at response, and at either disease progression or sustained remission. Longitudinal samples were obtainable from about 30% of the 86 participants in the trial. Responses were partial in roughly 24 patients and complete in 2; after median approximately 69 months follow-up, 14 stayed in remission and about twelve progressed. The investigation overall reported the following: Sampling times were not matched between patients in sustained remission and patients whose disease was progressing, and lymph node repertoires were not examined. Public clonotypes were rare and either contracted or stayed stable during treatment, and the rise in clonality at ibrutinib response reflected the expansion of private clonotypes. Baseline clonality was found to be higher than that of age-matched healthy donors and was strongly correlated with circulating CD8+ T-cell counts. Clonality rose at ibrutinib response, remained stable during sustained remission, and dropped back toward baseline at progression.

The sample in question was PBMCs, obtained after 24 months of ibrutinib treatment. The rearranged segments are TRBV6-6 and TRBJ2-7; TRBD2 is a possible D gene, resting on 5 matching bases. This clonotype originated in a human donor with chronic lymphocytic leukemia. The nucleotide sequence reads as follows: TGTGCCACCCGCCGGGACTCCTACGAGCAGTACTTC. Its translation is CATRRDSYEQYF.